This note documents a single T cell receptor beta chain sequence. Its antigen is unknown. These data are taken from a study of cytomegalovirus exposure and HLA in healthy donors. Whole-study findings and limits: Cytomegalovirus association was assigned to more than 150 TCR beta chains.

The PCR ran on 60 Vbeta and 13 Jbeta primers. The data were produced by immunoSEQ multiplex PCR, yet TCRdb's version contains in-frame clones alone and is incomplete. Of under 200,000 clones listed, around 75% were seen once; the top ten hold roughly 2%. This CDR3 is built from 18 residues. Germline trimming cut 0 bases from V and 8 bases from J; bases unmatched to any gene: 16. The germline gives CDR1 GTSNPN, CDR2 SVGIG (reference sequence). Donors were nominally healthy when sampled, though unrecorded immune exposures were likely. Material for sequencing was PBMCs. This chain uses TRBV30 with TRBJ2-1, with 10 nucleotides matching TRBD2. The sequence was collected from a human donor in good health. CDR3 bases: TGTGCCTGGAGTGTACTAACCCAAAGCGGGGGGGGCGTTGATGAGCAGTTCTTC. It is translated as CAWSVLTQSGGGVDEQFF.